The TCR beta chain described here comes from a study of spatial heterogeneity in lung cancer. About the study: Any follow-up PBMC samples that were available went on to be sequenced, and the median time to follow-up was two to three years after resection. Alpha-chain detections were consistently fewer than beta-chain detections among the sequences. As counted in raw reads, each unique TCR and UMI combination appeared more than ten times on average. General observations from the study: More often at tumor resection than at routine follow-up, ubiquitous expanded tumor TCRs were detected in the blood.

V gave up 0 bases and J gave up 5 bases; unmatched junction bases: 10. Germline CDR1 and CDR2: LGHNA and YSLEER. This CDR3 is 16 amino acids long. Details on this clonotype: Its antigen is unknown.

One entry per CDR3 protein, called by TCRdb with MiXCR from the 5' RACE reads. The sample lists around 110,000 distinct CDR3 sequences; 10% to 15% were seen once. The time point denotes: blood at routine non-recurrence follow-up after resection. Whole RNA from tumor, nontumor lung or frozen PBMC was sequenced unsorted. This specimen was PBMCs, taken at follow-up. V is TRBV4-3 and J is TRBJ2-7; 7 bases fit TRBD2. The receptor was isolated from a male donor with early-stage non-small cell lung cancer. CDR3 residues: CASSQDWASGSNEQYF. The CDR3 DNA reads TGCGCCAGCAGCCAAGATTGGGCTAGCGGTAGCAACGAGCAGTACTTC.